This record looks at one T cell receptor (beta chain) sequence and its context. The antigen remains unidentified. This sample stems from a study of response to subunit inactivated influenza vaccine. V was trimmed by 0 bases and J by 7 bases, leaving 15 bases between them. The germline V gene encodes CDR1 DFQATT and CDR2 SNEGSKA (reference sequence). The CDR3 contains 14 residues. TCRdb recomputed calls from the RT-PCR reads with MiXCR, one row per CDR3 protein. The sample carries under 950,000 distinct CDR3 sequences, roughly 20% recorded once. Study conclusions and caveats: After each seasonal influenza vaccination, few new T cells are recruited, the authors suggested.

The V call is TRBV20-1, the J call TRBJ1-2; perhaps TRBD1 as D (5 bases). Sequencing used PBMCs from blood, obtained 5 days after vaccination. The origin of this receptor is a man aged 50 or older who received an inactivated influenza vaccine. The CDR3 sequence is CSARDRSGMTGYTF. As DNA, the CDR3 is TGCAGTGCTAGAGATAGGTCAGGGATGACTGGCTACACCTTC.